This T cell receptor beta chain was observed in a study of OX40 agonist ivuxolimab in advanced cancers. Clones were sequenced by immunoSEQ multiplex PCR, and TCRdb holds only the in-frame ones, with some missing. The sample includes approximately 74,000 clones, roughly 85% of them seen just once. Trimming removed 6 bases from V and 6 bases from J; junction bases left unmatched: 7. This CDR3 spans 16 amino acids. Germline values: CDR1 SGHTA, CDR2 FQGTGA. The gene calls are TRBV7-3 and TRBJ2-1, with 14 positions matching TRBD2. The source of this sequence is an adult with an advanced solid tumor such as melanoma, head and neck, liver or kidney cancer. The source material was CD4+ or CD8+ T cells sorted from blood, sampled in a trial of the OX40 agonist ivuxolimab. This CDR3 is CASREPGLAGVNEQFF. CDR3 bases: TGTGCCAGCAGGGAACCGGGACTAGCGGGAGTCAATGAGCAGTTCTTC.